Shown below are 6 T cell receptor beta chains from a single sample sequenced in a study of cytomegalovirus exposure and HLA in healthy donors. Primers: 60 Vbeta forward and 13 Jbeta reverse. Assay: immunoSEQ multiplex PCR; the TCRdb copy retains only in-frame clones and omits some. The sample carries 95,000 to 150,000 clones, 70% to 80% recorded once. Sequences were obtained from PBMCs. The receptors stem from a woman between 35 and 50 years old in good health and CMV-seropositive.

The chain links TRBV18 to TRBJ2-1; TRBD2 is a possible D gene (6 bases). Trimming pared 2 bases from V and 8 bases from J, leaving 16 bases between. CDR3 length: 15 residues. Germline CDR1 KGHSH, CDR2 LQKENI. The CDR3 here is CASSPSGGSTDEQFF. The CDR3, as DNA: TGTGCCAGCTCACCATCCGGGGGTAGTACCGATGAGCAGTTCTTC.

This chain joins TRBV19 and TRBJ2-7; possibly TRBD1 for D (6 bases). Germline V gene data show CDR1 as LNHDA and CDR2 as SQIVND (reference sequence). Trimming stripped 5 bases from V and 3 bases from J, with 20 bases between. The CDR3 consists of 16 residues. CDR3 sequence: CASSLQGGTINYEQYF. The CDR3, as DNA: TGTGCCAGTAGTCTTCAAGGGGGTACGATTAACTACGAGCAGTACTTC.

This sequence joins TRBV7-8 and TRBJ2-2, with D possibly TRBD2 on 6 matching bases. V was cut by 8 bases and J by 1 base, with 17 bases left in between. The CDR3 is made up of 16 amino acids. Germline V gives CDR1 SGHVS, CDR2 FQNEAQ. This CDR3 reads CASSLQGGVNTGELFF. Written as DNA, the CDR3 is TGTGCCAGCTCTCTCCAGGGCGGGGTGAACACCGGGGAGCTGTTTTTT.

This clone came up a few times. This rearrangement joins TRBV7-8 to TRBJ1-2, with 10 bases lining up with TRBD1. V lost 0 bases, J lost 8 bases, and 6 bases stayed unmatched. This CDR3 comprises 15 residues. Germline CDR1 reads SGHVS; CDR2 reads FQNEAQ. CDR3 in amino acids: CASSLAVGTGVGYTF. CDR3 coding DNA: TGTGCCAGCAGCTTAGCGGTGGGGACAGGGGTCGGCTACACCTTC.

This clone was detected once. The rearrangement uses TRBV6-5 and TRBJ2-7, with 11 bases that match TRBD1. The CDR3 extends over 16 amino acids. From germline, CDR1 is MNHEY and CDR2 SVGAGI. The junction had 10 bases not matched to a gene; V was cut back by 2 bases and J by 7 bases. The CDR3: CASSYSSGTGGGEQYF. The CDR3 region has the DNA TGTGCCAGCAGTTACAGTTCCGGGACAGGGGGAGGGGAGCAGTACTTC.

The rearrangement uses TRBV30 and TRBJ2-1; TRBD1 is a possible D gene (5 bases). This CDR3 is 12 amino acids long. V shed 5 bases and J shed 0 bases, with 5 bases lying between them. Germline assignment: CDR1 GTSNPN and CDR2 SVGIG (reference sequence). As DNA, the CDR3 is TGTGCCTGGGACAGCTCCTACAATGAGCAGTTCTTC. Translation gives CAWDSSYNEQFF.